Following are 3 T cell receptor beta chains from one sample sequenced in a study of breast tumors, draining lymph nodes, adjacent tissues. TCRdb re-derived calls from the multiplex PCR reads in MiXCR, one entry per CDR3 protein. The sample shows 140,000 or so distinct CDR3 sequences, about 31% of them seen only once. Axillary draining lymph nodes of breast cancer patients supplied the node samples. The sequencing sample was made of axillary lymph node tissue. The receptors were sampled from a female donor with breast cancer. Some clones in this sample may be carry-over from other donors' samples.

This clonotype was observed at least ten times. The chain couples TRBV5-8 to TRBJ2-5; D call uncertain. The V end was cut by 4 bases, the J end by 2 bases, with 9 bases between. Germline V gene sequence: CDR1 SGHTS, CDR2 YDEGEE. The CDR3 totals 13 residues. CDR3 sequence: CASSTSGQETQYF. The CDR3 DNA follows: TGTGCCAGCAGCACCTCGGGTCAAGAGACCCAGTACTTC.

This clonotype showed up many times. The chain links TRBV4-3 to TRBJ2-3, with 10 bases that match TRBD2. Unmatched junction bases numbered 9, after V lost 1 base and J lost 5 bases. From germline, CDR1 is LGHNA and CDR2 YSLEER. CDR3 length equals 17 residues. CDR3 sequence reads: CASSQVPSSGGGDTQYF. Written as DNA, the CDR3 is TGCGCCAGCAGCCAAGTCCCCTCTAGCGGGGGAGGAGATACGCAGTATTTT.

The V call is TRBV28, the J call TRBJ2-3; 8 bases line up with TRBD1. The CDR3 is made up of 16 amino acids. Per the germline V gene, CDR1 is MDHEN and CDR2 is SYDVKM. V shed 6 bases and J 0 bases; nucleotides not matched to a gene: 8. The CDR3 region is CASSRGRGLSTDTQYF. The CDR3 DNA follows: TGTGCCAGCAGCCGAGGCAGGGGGCTTAGCACAGATACGCAGTATTTT.